This TCR beta chain was identified during a study of blood T cell repertoires in COVID-19. Study in general: Samples came from the United States, Italy and Spain, spanning acute and convalescent COVID-19.

V was pared by 4 bases and J by 4 bases, with 14 bases between. CDR3 length: 14 residues. CDR1 and CDR2 (germline): SGHTA, FQGNSA. The participants were between about 18 and 90 years old and came from roughly 24 US areas. Participant reports of clinical history set cohort assignment. Original analysis: Estimation of nucleated cell counts relied on the amplification of reference gene primers. Assay: immunoSEQ multiplex PCR; the TCRdb copy retains only in-frame clones and omits some. D and trimming come from the DNA, and the V and J calls and clone size come from that table. Of approximately 360,000 clones in the sample, around 87% were seen once.

The receptor's source is a woman aged 25-40 years with acute COVID-19. V usage is TRBV7-2 and J usage is TRBJ2-7, with D possibly TRBD1 on 5 matching bases. Sequenced sample: PBMCs or T cells enriched from blood (not recorded which). CDR3 in amino acids: CASSSPRTLYEQYF. The CDR3 DNA reads TGTGCCAGCAGCTCCCCCCGGACACTATACGAGCAGTACTTC. The complete variable domain, with remaining parts taken from reference TRBV7-2 and TRBJ2-7, reads GAGVSQSPSNKVTEKGKDVELRCDPISGHTALYWYRQSLGQGLEFLIYFQGNSAPDKSGLPSDRFSAERTGGSVSTLTIQRTQQEDSAVYLCASSSPRTLYEQYFGPGTRLTVT.